The TCR beta chain under discussion was sequenced for a study of cytomegalovirus exposure and HLA in healthy donors. This CDR3 has 16 residues. Germline V lookup: CDR1 WNHNN, CDR2 SYGVQD (reference sequence). V lost 8 bases and J lost 1; bases outside the gene matches: 11. As for the donors, each was a healthy bone marrow donor. Concerning this clone: Its antigen is as yet unknown.

Overall study findings and caveats: With further analysis later on, most CMV-associated TCR beta chains appeared HLA-restricted.

The PCR was carried out with 60 Vbeta primers and 13 Jbeta primers. Sequencing was performed with immunoSEQ multiplex PCR; in TCRdb, only in-frame clones are kept and a portion is missing. This table has 240,000 or so clones, about 81% appearing once. This chain links TRBV10-1 with TRBJ2-7; TRBD2 matches 10 bases. The sample consisted of PBMCs. The sequence derives from a woman in her sixties or seventies in good health and CMV-seropositive. The CDR3 reads CASPKGGAGGSYEQYF. The DNA for the CDR3 is TGCGCCAGCCCTAAAGGGGGAGCGGGAGGGTCCTACGAGCAGTACTTC.